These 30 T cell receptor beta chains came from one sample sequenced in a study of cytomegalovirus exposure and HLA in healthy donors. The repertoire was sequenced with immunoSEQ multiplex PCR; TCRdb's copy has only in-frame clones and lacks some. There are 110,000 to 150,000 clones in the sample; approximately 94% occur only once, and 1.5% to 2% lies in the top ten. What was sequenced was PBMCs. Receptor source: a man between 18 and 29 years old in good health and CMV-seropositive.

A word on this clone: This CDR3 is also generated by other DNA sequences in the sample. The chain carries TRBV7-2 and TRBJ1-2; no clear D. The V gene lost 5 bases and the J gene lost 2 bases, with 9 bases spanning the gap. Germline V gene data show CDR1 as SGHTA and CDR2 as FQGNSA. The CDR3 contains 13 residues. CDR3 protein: CASSPDKNYGYTF. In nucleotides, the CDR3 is TGTGCCAGCAGCCCCGACAAAAACTATGGCTACACCTTC.

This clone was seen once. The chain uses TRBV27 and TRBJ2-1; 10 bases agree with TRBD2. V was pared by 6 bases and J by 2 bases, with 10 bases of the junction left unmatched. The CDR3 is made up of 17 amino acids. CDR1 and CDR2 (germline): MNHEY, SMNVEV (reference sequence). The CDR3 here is CASSSPTSGKAYNEQFF. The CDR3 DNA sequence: TGTGCCAGCAGCTCCCCAACTAGCGGGAAGGCCTACAATGAGCAGTTCTTC.

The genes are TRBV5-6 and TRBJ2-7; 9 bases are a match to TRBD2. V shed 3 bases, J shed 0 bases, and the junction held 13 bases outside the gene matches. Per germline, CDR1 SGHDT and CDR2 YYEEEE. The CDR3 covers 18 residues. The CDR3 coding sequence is TGTGCCAGCAGCTCGTTGGGCGGGAGGGCGGAGAGCTCCTACGAGCAGTACTTC. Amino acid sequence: CASSSLGGRAESSYEQYF.

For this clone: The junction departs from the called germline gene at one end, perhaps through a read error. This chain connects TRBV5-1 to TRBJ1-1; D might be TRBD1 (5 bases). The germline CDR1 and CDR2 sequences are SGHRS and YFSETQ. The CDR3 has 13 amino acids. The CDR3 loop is CASRLDTGTEAFF. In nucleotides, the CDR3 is TGCGCCAGCAGGTTGGACACAGGCACTGAAGCTTTCTTT.

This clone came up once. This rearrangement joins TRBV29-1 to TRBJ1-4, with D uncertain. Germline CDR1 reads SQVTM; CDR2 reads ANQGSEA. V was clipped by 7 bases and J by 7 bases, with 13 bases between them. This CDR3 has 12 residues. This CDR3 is CSAGRAGEKLFF. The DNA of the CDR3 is TGCAGCGCTGGGAGGGCGGGTGAAAAACTGTTTTTT.

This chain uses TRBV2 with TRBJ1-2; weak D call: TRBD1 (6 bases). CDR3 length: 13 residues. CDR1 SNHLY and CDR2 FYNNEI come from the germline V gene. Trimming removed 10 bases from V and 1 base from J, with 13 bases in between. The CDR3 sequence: CAILDRINYGYTF. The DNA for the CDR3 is TGTGCCATCCTCGACAGGATTAACTATGGCTACACCTTC. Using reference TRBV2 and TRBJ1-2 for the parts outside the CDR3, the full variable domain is EPEVTQTPSHQVTQMGQEVILRCVPISNHLYFYWYRQILGQKVEFLVSFYNNEISEKSEIFDDQFSVERPDGSNFTLKIRSTKLEDSAMYFCAILDRINYGYTFGSGTRLTVV.

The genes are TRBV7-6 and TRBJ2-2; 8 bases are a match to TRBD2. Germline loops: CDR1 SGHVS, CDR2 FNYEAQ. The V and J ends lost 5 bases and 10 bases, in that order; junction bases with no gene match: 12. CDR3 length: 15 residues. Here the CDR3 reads CASSPTQAGDEELFF. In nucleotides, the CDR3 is TGTGCCAGCAGCCCGACCCAAGCGGGAGACGAGGAGCTGTTTTTT.

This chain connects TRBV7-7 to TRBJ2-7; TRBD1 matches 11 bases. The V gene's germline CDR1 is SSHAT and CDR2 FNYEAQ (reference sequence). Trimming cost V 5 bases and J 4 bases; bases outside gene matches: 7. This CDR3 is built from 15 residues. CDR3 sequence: CASSRRDRGFYEQYF. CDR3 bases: TGTGCCAGCAGCCGCAGGGACAGGGGGTTTTACGAGCAGTACTTC.

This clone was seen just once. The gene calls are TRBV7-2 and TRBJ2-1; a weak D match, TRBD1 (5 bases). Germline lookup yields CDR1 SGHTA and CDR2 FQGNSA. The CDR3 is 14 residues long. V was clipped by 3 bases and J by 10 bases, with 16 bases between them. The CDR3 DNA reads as TGTGCCAGCAGCTTTCTGTTGCAGGGCCGCGAGCAGTTCTTC. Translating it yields CASSFLLQGREQFF. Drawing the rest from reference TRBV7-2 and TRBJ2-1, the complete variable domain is GAGVSQSPSNKVTEKGKDVELRCDPISGHTALYWYRQSLGQGLEFLIYFQGNSAPDKSGLPSDRFSAERTGGSVSTLTIQRTQQEDSAVYLCASSFLLQGREQFFGPGTRLTVL.

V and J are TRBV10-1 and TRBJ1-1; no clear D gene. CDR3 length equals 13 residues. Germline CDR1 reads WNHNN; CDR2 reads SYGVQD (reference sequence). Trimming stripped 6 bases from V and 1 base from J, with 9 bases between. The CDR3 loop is CASRLDWNTEAFF. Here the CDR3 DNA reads TGCGCCAGCAGGCTGGACTGGAACACTGAAGCTTTCTTT.

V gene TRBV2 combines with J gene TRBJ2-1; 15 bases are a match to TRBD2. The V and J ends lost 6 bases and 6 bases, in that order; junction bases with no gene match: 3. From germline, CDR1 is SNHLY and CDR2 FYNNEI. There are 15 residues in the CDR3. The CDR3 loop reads CASSRTSGRGNEQFF. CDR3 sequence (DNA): TGTGCCAGCAGCCGGACTAGCGGGAGGGGCAATGAGCAGTTCTTC. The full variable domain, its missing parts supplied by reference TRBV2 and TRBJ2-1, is EPEVTQTPSHQVTQMGQEVILRCVPISNHLYFYWYRQILGQKVEFLVSFYNNEISEKSEIFDDQFSVERPDGSNFTLKIRSTKLEDSAMYFCASSRTSGRGNEQFFGPGTRLTVL.

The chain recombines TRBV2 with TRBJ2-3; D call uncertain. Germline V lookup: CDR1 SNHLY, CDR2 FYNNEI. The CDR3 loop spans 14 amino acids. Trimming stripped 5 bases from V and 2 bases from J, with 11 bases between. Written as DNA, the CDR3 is TGTGCCAGCAGTTACGCGTGGTCCACAGATACGCAGTATTTT. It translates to CASSYAWSTDTQYF.

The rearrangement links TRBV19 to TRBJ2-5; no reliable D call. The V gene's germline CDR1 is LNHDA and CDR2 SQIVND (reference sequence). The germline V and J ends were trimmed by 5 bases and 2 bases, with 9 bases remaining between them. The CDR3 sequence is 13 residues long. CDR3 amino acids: CASSLREQETQYF. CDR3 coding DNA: TGTGCCAGTAGTCTCCGAGAGCAAGAGACCCAGTACTTC.

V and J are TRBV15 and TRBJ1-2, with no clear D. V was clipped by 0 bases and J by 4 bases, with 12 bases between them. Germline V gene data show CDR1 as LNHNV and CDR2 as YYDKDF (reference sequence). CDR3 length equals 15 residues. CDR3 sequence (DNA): TGTGCCACCAGCAGAGAGGCCAACGGCGGCTATGGCTACACCTTC. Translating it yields CATSREANGGYGYTF.

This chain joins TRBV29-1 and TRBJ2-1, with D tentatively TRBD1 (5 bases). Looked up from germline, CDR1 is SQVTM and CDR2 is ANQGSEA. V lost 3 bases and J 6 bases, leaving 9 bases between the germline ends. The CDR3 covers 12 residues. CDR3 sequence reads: CSVDPTANEQFF. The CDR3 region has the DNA TGCAGCGTTGACCCGACAGCCAATGAGCAGTTCTTC.

CDR3 sequence (DNA): TGTGCCAGCAGCTTGGGACTAGCGGGAGTCGCCGAGCAGTACTTC. Its protein product is CASSLGLAGVAEQYF. The chain combines TRBV5-8 with TRBJ2-7; 12 positions match TRBD2. Germline assignment: CDR1 SGHTS and CDR2 YDEGEE. The CDR3 covers 15 residues. Trimming took 0 bases from V and 6 from J; bases not matched to a gene: 4.

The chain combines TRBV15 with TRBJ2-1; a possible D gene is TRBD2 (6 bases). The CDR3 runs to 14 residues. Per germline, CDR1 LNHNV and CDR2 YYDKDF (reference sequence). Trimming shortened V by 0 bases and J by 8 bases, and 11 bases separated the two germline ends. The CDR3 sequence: CATSRERDPHEQFF. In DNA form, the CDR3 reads TGTGCCACCAGCAGAGAGCGGGACCCCCATGAGCAGTTCTTC.

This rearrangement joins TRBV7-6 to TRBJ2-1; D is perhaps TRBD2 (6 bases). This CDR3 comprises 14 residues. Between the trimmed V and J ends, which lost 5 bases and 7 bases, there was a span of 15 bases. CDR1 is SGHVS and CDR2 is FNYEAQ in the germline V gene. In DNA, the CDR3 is TGTGCCAGCAGCCGAACGGAGGGCCGGAATGAGCAGTTCTTC. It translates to CASSRTEGRNEQFF. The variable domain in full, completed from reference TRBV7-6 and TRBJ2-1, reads GAGVSQSPRYKVTKRGQDVALRCDPISGHVSLYWYRQALGQGPEFLTYFNYEAQQDKSGLPNDRFSAERPEGSISTLTIQRTEQRDSAMYRCASSRTEGRNEQFFGPGTRLTVL.

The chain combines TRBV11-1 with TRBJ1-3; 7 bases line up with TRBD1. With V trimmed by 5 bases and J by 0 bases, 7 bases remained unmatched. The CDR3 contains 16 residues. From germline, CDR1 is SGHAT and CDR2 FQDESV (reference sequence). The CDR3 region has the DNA TGTGCCAGCAGCCGGGGACAGCTGCTCTCTGGAAACACCATATATTTT. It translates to CASSRGQLLSGNTIYF.

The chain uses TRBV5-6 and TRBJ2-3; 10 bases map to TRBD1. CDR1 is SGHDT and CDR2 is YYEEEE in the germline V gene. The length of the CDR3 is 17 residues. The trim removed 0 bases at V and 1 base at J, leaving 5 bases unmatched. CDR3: CASSLGSGTGGTDTQYF. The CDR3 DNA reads TGTGCCAGCAGCTTGGGGTCGGGGACAGGGGGCACAGATACGCAGTATTTT.

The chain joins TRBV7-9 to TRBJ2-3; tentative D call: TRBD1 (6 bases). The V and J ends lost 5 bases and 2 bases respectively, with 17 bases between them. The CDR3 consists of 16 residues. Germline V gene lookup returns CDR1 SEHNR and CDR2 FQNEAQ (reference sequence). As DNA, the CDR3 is TGTGCCAGCAGCCCGACCGGGACAATTTCCACAGATACGCAGTATTTT. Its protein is CASSPTGTISTDTQYF.

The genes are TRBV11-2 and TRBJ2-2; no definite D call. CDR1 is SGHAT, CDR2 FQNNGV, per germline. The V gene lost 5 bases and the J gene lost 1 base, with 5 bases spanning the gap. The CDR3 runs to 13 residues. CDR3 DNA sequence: TGTGCCAGCAGCGCCAGGAACACCGGGGAGCTGTTTTTT. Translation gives CASSARNTGELFF.

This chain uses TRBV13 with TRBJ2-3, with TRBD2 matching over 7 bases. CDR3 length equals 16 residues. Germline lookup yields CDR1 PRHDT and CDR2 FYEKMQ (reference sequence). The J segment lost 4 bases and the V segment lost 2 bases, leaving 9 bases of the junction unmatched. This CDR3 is CASSLRRESPPDTQYF. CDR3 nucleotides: TGTGCCAGCAGCTTAAGGCGGGAGTCCCCTCCAGATACGCAGTATTTT.

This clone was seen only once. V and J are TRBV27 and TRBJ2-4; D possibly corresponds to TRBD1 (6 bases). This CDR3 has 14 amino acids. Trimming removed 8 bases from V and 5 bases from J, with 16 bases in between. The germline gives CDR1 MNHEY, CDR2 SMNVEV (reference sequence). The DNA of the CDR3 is TGTGCCAGCTCCCCAGGGGCTAATCAAAACATTCAGTACTTC. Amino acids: CASSPGANQNIQYF.

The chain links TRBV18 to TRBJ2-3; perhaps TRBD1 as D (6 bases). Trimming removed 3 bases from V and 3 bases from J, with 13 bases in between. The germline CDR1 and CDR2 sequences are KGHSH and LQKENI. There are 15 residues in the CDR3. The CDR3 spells CASSPRPGVTDTQYF. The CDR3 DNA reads TGTGCCAGCTCACCTCGTCCAGGGGTGACAGATACGCAGTATTTT.

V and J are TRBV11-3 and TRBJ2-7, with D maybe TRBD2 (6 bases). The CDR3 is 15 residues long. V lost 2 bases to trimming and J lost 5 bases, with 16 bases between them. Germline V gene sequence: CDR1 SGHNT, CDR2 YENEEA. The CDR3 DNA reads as TGTGCCAGCAGCTTATCTTCCGGGGGAGGAAACGAGCAGTACTTC. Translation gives CASSLSSGGGNEQYF. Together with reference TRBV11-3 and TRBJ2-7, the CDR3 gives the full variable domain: EAGVVQSPRYKIIEKKQPVAFWCNPISGHNTLYWYLQNLGQGPELLIRYENEEAVDDSQLPKDRFSAERLKGVDSTLKIQPAELGDSAVYLCASSLSSGGGNEQYFGPGTRLTVT.

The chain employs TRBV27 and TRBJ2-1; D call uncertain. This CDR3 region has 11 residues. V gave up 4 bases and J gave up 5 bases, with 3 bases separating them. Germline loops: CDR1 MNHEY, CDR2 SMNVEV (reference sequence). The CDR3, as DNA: TGTGCCAGCAGTTCCAACAATGAGCAGTTCTTC. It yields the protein CASSSNNEQFF.

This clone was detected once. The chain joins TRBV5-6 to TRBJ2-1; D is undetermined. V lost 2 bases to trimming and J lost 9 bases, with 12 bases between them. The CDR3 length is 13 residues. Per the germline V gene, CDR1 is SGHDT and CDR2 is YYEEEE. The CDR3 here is CASSFPLTGEQFF. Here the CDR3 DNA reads TGTGCCAGCAGCTTCCCTTTGACGGGTGAGCAGTTCTTC.

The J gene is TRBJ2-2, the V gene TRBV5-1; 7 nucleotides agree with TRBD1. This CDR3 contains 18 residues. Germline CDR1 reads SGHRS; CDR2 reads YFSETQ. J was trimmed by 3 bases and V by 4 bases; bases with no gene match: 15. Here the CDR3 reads CASSGRQGEAAYTGELFF. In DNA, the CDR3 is TGCGCCAGCAGCGGACGCCAGGGGGAAGCGGCCTACACCGGGGAGCTGTTTTTT.

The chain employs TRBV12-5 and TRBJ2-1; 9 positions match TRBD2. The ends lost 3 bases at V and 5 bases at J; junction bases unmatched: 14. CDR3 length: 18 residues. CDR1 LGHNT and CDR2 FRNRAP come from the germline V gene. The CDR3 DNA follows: TGTGCTAGTGGTTTTTTCACATCTCGACTAGCGGAGCACAATGAGCAGTTCTTC. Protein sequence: CASGFFTSRLAEHNEQFF. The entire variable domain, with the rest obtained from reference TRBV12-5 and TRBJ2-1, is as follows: DARVTQTPRHKVTEMGQEVTMRCQPILGHNTVFWYRQTMMQGLELLAYFRNRAPLDDSGMPKDRFSAEMPDATLATLKIQPSEPRDSAVYFCASGFFTSRLAEHNEQFFGPGTRLTVL.